This TCR beta chain emerged from a study of neurological immune-mediated disorders. TCRdb re-called the 5' RACE reads through MiXCR, storing one row per CDR3 protein. The top ten clones hold around 0.6% of a sample with roughly 44,000 distinct CDR3 sequences, more than 5% of them seen once. This clonotype was observed many times. J gave up 3 bases and V 9 bases, and 9 bases lay outside the gene matches. CDR1 and CDR2 (germline): SGHRS, YFSETQ. This CDR3 region has 15 residues. The V and J genes are TRBV5-1 and TRBJ2-6, with 7 bases aligning to TRBD1. The sequence derives from a woman in her 40s in good health. The sample consisted of CD4+ T cells from blood. CDR3 sequence: CATKKTGVGANVLTF. The CDR3 DNA is TGCGCCACGAAGAAAACAGGGGTTGGGGCCAACGTCCTGACTTTC.